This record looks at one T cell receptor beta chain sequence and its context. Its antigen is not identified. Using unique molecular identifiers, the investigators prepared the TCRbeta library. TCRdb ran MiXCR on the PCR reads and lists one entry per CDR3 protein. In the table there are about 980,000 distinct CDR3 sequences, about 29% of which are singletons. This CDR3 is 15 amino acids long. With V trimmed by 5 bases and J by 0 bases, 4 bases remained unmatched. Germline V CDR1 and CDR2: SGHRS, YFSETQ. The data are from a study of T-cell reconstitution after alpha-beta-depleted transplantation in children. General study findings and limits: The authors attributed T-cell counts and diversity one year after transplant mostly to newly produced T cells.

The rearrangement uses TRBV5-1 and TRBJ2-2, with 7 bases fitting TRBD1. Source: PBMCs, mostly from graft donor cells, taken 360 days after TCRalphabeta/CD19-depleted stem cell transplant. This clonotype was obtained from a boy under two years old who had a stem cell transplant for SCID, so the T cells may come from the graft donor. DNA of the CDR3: TGCGCCAGCAGTGAGGGGGCTACGAACACCGGGGAGCTGTTTTTT. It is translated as CASSEGATNTGELFF.